This T cell receptor (beta chain) comes out of a study of T cell changes during pregnancy in multiple sclerosis. The data were produced by immunoSEQ multiplex PCR, yet TCRdb's version contains in-frame clones alone and is incomplete. The sample records approximately 92,000 clones, roughly 90% being singletons. There are 18 residues in the CDR3. Germline trimming cut 0 bases from V and 3 bases from J; bases unmatched to any gene: 12. Germline-derived CDR1 and CDR2 are SGDLS and YYNGEE. This TCR derives from a female donor with multiple sclerosis, enrolled in a pregnancy study. The chain has TRBV9 and TRBJ2-3, with TRBD2 matching 8 bases. Here the sequenced sample was peripheral blood, taken in the first trimester of pregnancy. The CDR3 here is CASSVEPGGASGTDTQYF. CDR3 nucleotides: TGTGCCAGCAGCGTAGAGCCGGGGGGGGCTAGCGGGACAGATACGCAGTATTTT.